These 3 T cell receptor beta chains came from one sample sequenced in a study of blood T cell repertoires in COVID-19. Repertoires were generated with immunoSEQ multiplex PCR, while TCRdb's copy carries only in-frame clones and drops some. The data contain roughly 190,000 clones, about nine tenths of them singletons. Sequencing used PBMCs or T cells enriched from blood (not recorded which). The receptors stem from a woman between 25 and 40 years old who had recovered from COVID-19.

The chain recombines TRBV6-5 with TRBJ1-2; possibly TRBD1 for D (5 bases). The CDR3 is 14 amino acids. Germline V gene sequence: CDR1 MNHEY, CDR2 SVGAGI. V lost 2 bases to trimming and J lost 4 bases, with 11 bases between them. The CDR3 spells CASSYGGDGYGYTF. CDR3 DNA: TGTGCCAGCAGTTACGGAGGGGATGGCTATGGCTACACCTTC.

The chain employs TRBV14 and TRBJ1-2, with a weak D call TRBD1 (6 bases). This CDR3 is built from 15 residues. V was clipped by 0 bases and J by 7 bases, with 15 bases between them. Germline V lookup: CDR1 SGHDN, CDR2 FVKESK. This CDR3 is CASSQDPTGGAGYTF. The CDR3 DNA follows: TGTGCCAGCAGCCAAGACCCGACAGGTGGTGCTGGCTACACCTTC.

The chain is built from TRBV6-2 or TRBV6-3 and TRBJ2-3, with D possibly being TRBD2 (6 bases). CDR3 length: 16 residues. With 0 bases removed from V and 4 bases from J, the gap between germline ends came to 14 bases. CDR1 is MNHEY and CDR2 is SVGEGT in the germline V gene. The CDR3 here is CASSYSWGDQSDTQYF. The CDR3 region has the DNA TGTGCCAGCAGTTACTCGTGGGGGGATCAGTCAGATACGCAGTATTTT.